This TCR beta chain was recovered during a study of T cell repertoires in cytomegalovirus infection. About the study: Through public TCR beta signatures, both CMV infection and matching HLA type were indicated. Study results and limitations: Cumulated frequencies of public TCR beta families served to identify carriers of CMV plus the relevant HLA. The study found HLA-C-restricted CMV-specific TCR beta clonotypes dominating the ex vivo response.

Comments on this clonotype: Its target is not known.

Each CDR3 protein is one row after TCRdb ran MiXCR on the reads. The sample has about 310,000 distinct CDR3 sequences; roughly 16% are singletons. CDR1 and CDR2 (germline): SEHNR, FQNEAQ (reference sequence). V was pared by 5 bases and J by 15 bases, with 7 bases of the junction left unmatched. This CDR3 is 12 amino acids long. V is TRBV7-9 and J is TRBJ1-4, with TRBD1 matching 9 bases. This TCR was recovered from a human donor in good health (CMV status not recorded). Some clones in this sample may be carry-over from other donors' samples. What was sequenced was PBMCs. The CDR3 sequence is CASSPRDRELFF. The CDR3 region has the DNA TGTGCCAGCAGCCCCCGGGACAGGGAATTGTTTTTT.